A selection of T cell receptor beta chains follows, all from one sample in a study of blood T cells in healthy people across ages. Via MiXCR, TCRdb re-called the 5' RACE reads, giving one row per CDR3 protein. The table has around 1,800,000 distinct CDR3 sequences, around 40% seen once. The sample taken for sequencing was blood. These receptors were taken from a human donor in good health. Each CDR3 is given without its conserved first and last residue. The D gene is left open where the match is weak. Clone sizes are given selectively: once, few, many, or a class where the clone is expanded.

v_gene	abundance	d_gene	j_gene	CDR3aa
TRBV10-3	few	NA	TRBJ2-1	ATTGEFPNPYNEQF
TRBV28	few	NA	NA	ASSSNPTHYEQY
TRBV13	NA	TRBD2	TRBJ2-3	ASSFPPGTSGADTQY
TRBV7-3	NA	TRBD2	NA	ASSNWTSGTYEQY
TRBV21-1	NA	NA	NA	ASSKVGSRTGVHEQY
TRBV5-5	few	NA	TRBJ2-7	ASSLAPTADYEQY
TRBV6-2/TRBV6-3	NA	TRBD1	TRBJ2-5	ASGYRGLKVTQY
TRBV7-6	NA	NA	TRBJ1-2	ASSALPGGDYGYT
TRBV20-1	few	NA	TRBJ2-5	SATRLGPAETQY
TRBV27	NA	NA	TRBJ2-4	ASSLRTGIAKNIQY
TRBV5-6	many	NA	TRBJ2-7	ASSPLQGYEQY
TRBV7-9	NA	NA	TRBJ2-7	ASSYIDLPYEQY
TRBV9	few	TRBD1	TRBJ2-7	ASSVWDRTYEQY
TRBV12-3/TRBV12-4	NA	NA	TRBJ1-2	ASSFWRNYGYT
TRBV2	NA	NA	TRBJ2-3	ASNPAGLGTDTQY
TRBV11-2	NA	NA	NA	ASSLGPLSEQY
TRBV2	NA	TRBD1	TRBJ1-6	ASSWTGYDSPLH
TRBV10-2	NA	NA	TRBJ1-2	ASSTLKDSTNYGYT
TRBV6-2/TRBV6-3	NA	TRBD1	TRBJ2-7	ASSYTGVISYEQY
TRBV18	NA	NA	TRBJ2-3	ASSPEAGPDTQY
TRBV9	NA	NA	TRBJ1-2	ASSYSLSANYGYT
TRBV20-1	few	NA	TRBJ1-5	SARVSTQPQH
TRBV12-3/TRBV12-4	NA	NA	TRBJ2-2	ASRLMDTGELF
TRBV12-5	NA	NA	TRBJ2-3	ASGLALRDTQY
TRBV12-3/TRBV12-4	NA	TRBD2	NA	ASSLANRQVGGAYEQY
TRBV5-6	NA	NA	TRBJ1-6	ASSSSDYQNSPLH
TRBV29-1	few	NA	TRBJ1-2	SADSRGEDYGYT
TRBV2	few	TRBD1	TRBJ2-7	ASGRDSYEQY
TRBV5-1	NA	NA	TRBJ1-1	ASSFMRWVIEAF
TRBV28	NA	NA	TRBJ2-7	ASSLRPPSNEQY
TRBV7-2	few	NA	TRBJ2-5	ASSYRGPEETQY
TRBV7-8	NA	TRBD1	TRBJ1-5	ASSRDRGMGSNQPQH
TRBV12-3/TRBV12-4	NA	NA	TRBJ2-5	ASNLTSGGEETQY
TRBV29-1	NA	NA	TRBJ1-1	SVELAVLGEAF
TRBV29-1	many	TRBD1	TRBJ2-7	SVEGGQGAYEQY
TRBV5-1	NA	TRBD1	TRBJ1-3	ASSPDRGSNTIY
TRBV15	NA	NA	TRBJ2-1	ATSRARGGNEQF
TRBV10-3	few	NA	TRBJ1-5	AISGDGSNQPQH
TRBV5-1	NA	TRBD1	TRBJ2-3	ASSLQGAADTQY
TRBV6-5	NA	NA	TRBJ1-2	ASSKGRNYGYT
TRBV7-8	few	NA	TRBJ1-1	ASSLAQNTGAF
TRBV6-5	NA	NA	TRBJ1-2	ASSYRVPTGLYGYT
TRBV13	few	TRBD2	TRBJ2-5	ASSLRIAGTWETQY
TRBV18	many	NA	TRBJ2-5	ASSSRGEETQY
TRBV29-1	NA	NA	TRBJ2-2	SVAETGELF
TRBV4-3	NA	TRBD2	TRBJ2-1	ASSRLRGTYNEQF
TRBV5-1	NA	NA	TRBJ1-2	ASSFGSVRLNYGYT
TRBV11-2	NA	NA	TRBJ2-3	ASSQNLATDTQY
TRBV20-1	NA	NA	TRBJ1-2	SAQGLGPIGVNYGYT